This TCR beta chain was identified during a study of shared clonotypes between healthy human individuals. The input for sorted-subset replicate PCRs was approximately 200 ng DNA, about 30,000 T cell genomes. In the source study's methods: As immunoSEQ supplied junction-only sequences (without quality scores), filtering differed. Clones were sequenced by immunoSEQ multiplex PCR, and TCRdb holds only the in-frame ones, with some missing. Clone size and the V and J calls come from that table; the DNA yielded D and trimming. The data show a few million clones, with approximately 90% seen just once and 0.14% held by the top ten. This clone was found once. Germline loops: CDR1 KGHSY, CDR2 FQNENV. V lost 0 bases and J 7 bases, leaving 18 bases between the germline ends. The CDR3 is 16 residues long.

V is TRBV16 and J is TRBJ1-1, with TRBD1 as a possible D gene (6 bases). The sequencing sample was made of naive CD4+ T cells sorted from blood. This sample's subset: CD45RA+ positively selected. The receptor was isolated from a man in his late teens or twenties in good health. CDR3 amino acids: CASSQSRGQGRGEAFF. Written as DNA, the CDR3 is TGTGCCAGCAGCCAATCCCGGGGGCAGGGACGGGGTGAAGCTTTCTTT.